This T cell receptor beta chain is from a study of identical twins. With 4 bases removed from V and 5 bases from J, the gap between germline ends came to 6 bases. Germline CDR1 SNHLY, CDR2 FYNNEI. The CDR3 contains 12 residues. A single record per CDR3 protein comes from TCRdb applying MiXCR to the 5' RACE reads. Of fewer than 550,000 distinct CDR3 sequences listed, around 15% are singletons. This sample also belongs to another study, concerning yellow fever vaccine responses in identical twins.

The specimen was CD4+ T cells sorted from blood. The rearrangement uses TRBV2 and TRBJ2-1; no clear D gene. The source is a woman between 18 and 29 years old in good health. The CDR3 protein is CASSGSHNEQFF. CDR3 nucleotides: TGTGCCAGCAGTGGGTCACACAATGAGCAGTTCTTC.